The clone carrying this TCR beta chain showed up many times. The data stem from a study of T cells in Graves' hyperthyroidism and ophthalmopathy. The investigators amplified TCR beta CDR3 regions from RNA transcripts. The study used the HTBI primer set for a first-round RT-PCR of the TCR CDR3. TCRdb called the multiplex PCR reads again in MiXCR, with one record for every CDR3 protein. The sample records 300,000 to 400,000 distinct CDR3 sequences, around 20% being singletons. Germline loops: CDR1 KGHSH, CDR2 LQKENI. Trimming shortened V by 0 bases and J by 1 base, and 3 bases separated the two germline ends. This CDR3 is built from 14 residues.

V gene TRBV18 combines with J gene TRBJ1-4; no clear D gene. This TCR was recovered from a woman between 45 and 60 years old with Graves' hyperthyroidism. What was sequenced was blood. CDR3: CASSPPVTNEKLFF. DNA for the CDR3: TGTGCCAGCTCACCACCGGTAACTAATGAAAAACTGTTTTTT.